The source of this T cell receptor beta chain is a study of regulatory T cells in long-lasting Graves disease (dated by TCRdb to about 2021). Background on the whole study: Persistent Graves' disease was defined as antithyroid drug treatment for over 5 years with persistently positive TSH receptor autoantibodies. In the clinical cohort, patients with persistent Graves' disease had used antithyroid drugs for an average of approximately eleven years. The study took place in China and was registered as a clinical trial. A total of roughly 35 samples underwent TCR sequencing: around 13 from persistent and some 20 from newly diagnosed Graves' disease patients. This study used TCR sequencing and RNA sequencing of peripheral blood to compare persistent Graves' disease patients against newly diagnosed Graves' disease patients.

The investigation overall reported the following: Sequencing and analysis were limited to the TCR beta chain. More public clonotypes were shared among persistent patients (roughly 2,700) than among newly diagnosed patients (roughly 1,000). Only peripheral blood was studied, because thyroid tissue, the primary lesion, was inaccessible. Compared with newly diagnosed patients, patients with persistent Graves' disease had lower TCR Shannon entropy and fewer highly expanded clones, which suggests clonal expansion. Persistent disease showed preferential use of TRBV28, TRBJ1-2 and TRBJ2-5, whereas newly diagnosed disease favored TRBV20-1 and TRBJ2-1. The authors noted that the small sample size was a limitation that may lower accuracy.

The sample's time point label, decoded: persistent/refractory GD, antithyroid drugs over 5 years with positive TRAb. For both TCR sequencing and RNA sequencing, RNA was extracted from PBMCs using TRIzol. The diagnosis of Graves' disease followed American Thyroid Association guidelines. Recruitment of patients was carried out at an endocrinology department in Xi'an, China. Each patient gave 7 to 9.5 milliliters of peripheral blood, collected in an EDTA anticoagulant tube. Ficoll Paque Plus density gradient separation was used to isolate PBMCs, and no further T cell sorting was done. RNA quality was checked with an Agilent 2100 Bioanalyzer and agarose gel, and concentration with a NanoDrop 2000. Ten or more counts support this clonotype. Its antigen is currently not known. No much larger clonotype is one base removed from it; base qualities were not supplied. CDR1 is given as GTSNPN and CDR2 as SVGIG, both from the germline V gene (reference sequence). Spanning cysteine to phenylalanine, the CDR3 consists of 13 amino acids. The read is trimmed to its CDR3 DNA, 39 bases read in frame from base 1. The trim is 2 bases for V and 4 bases for J, with a gap of 11 bases between the germline ends.

The library was produced with multiplex PCR. The data were produced on an Illumina HiSeq 4000. iRepertoire HTBI primers and Arm-PCR amplification of CDR3 regions were used to construct TCR beta libraries. Before sequencing, the PCR products underwent gel purification. The original methods were these. Across samples, fewer than 70 TRBV and roughly 13 TRBJ segments were identified and used for gene usage analysis of CDR3 amino acid clonotypes. COPE and FqMerger were used to merge the filtered high-quality paired reads into contigs. Contigs were aligned with BLAST to IMGT TRBV, TRBD and TRBJ reference genes, and CDR3 was defined per IMGT. Any clonotype with a frequency above 0.1% was counted as a highly expanded clone. Shannon entropy was used to measure repertoire diversity, and the Gini coefficient was used to measure V-J evenness. Public clonotypes were defined as clonotypes shared by more than one individual. TCRdb handled the public reads itself, with Q25 trimming in fastp and clone calling in MiXCR, and kept productive beta chains. Entries that share a CDR3 protein sequence are merged under the most common genes and DNA. The V and J calls come from TCRdb's annotation, not from the publication. A total of some 420,000 distinct CDR3 sequences appear in this sample, around a fifth of them only once. About an eighth of the sample lies in the top ten.

The chain employs TRBV30 and TRBJ1-2; TRBD1 is a weak D gene call, 5 bases matching. The receptor was isolated from a female donor with Graves disease. The sample was peripheral blood mononuclear cells (PBMCs), taken when the disease was refractory, from a patient treated with antithyroid drugs. The nucleotide sequence reads TGTGCCTGGAGTAGAAGTGGGGGCTATGGCTACACCTTC. The resulting protein is CAWSRSGGYGYTF.